One sample yielded the 16 T cell receptor beta chains listed below, sequenced in a study of T-cell memory formation after mild COVID-19. TCRdb passed the 5' RACE reads through MiXCR, listing each CDR3 protein once. The sample carries 400,000 to 500,000 distinct CDR3 sequences, roughly 26% recorded once. Sequencing was done on a sample of PBMCs or a T cell subset sorted from them (not recorded which). The receptors were gathered from an adult woman who had mild COVID-19 (a few samples of this study predate the infection). Cell type and time point are not known.

V is TRBV11-2 and J is TRBJ2-3, with 12 bases that match TRBD1. The V gene's germline CDR1 is SGHAT and CDR2 FQNNGV. V shed 5 bases and J 1 base; nucleotides not matched to a gene: 4. The CDR3 runs to 16 residues. CDR3 nucleotides: TGTGCCAGCAGCCCGGGACAGGGGGCTGGCACAGATACGCAGTATTTT. Translating it yields CASSPGQGAGTDTQYF. The full variable domain, in which reference TRBV11-2 and TRBJ2-3 provide the parts outside the CDR3, is EAGVAQSPRYKIIEKRQSVAFWCNPISGHATLYWYQQILGQGPKLLIQFQNNGVVDDSQLPKDRFSAERLKGVDSTLKIQPAKLEDSAVYLCASSPGQGAGTDTQYFGPGTRLTVL.

This clonotype was recorded a few times. DNA of the CDR3: TGCAGCGTCCGCCCGACGGTGGGGTCTGGCGAGCAGTACTTC. This gives the protein CSVRPTVGSGEQYF. The rearrangement joins TRBV29-1 to TRBJ2-7; D is ambiguous. Germline V lookup: CDR1 SQVTM, CDR2 ANQGSEA. V lost 6 bases to trimming and J lost 6 bases, with 21 bases between them. This CDR3 has 14 residues.

The chain links TRBV5-1 to TRBJ1-1; TRBD1 matches 9 bases. The CDR3 has 16 residues. V shed 0 bases and J 4 bases; nucleotides not matched to a gene: 7. Germline V gene data show CDR1 as SGHRS and CDR2 as YFSETQ. The CDR3 sequence is CASSLAHPGQGTEAFF. CDR3 in DNA: TGCGCCAGCAGCTTGGCTCACCCGGGACAGGGCACTGAAGCTTTCTTT. Full variable domain (rest looked up from reference TRBV5-1 and TRBJ1-1): KAGVTQTPRYLIKTRGQQVTLSCSPISGHRSVSWYQQTPGQGLQFLFEYFSETQRNKGNFPGRFSGRQFSNSRSEMNVSTLELGDSALYLCASSLAHPGQGTEAFFGQGTRLTVV.

The chain employs TRBV20-1 and TRBJ1-1; 7 nucleotides line up with TRBD1. Germline V gene data show CDR1 as DFQATT and CDR2 as SNEGSKA (reference sequence). Trimming at V came to 7 bases and at J to 1 base, leaving 6 bases not matched to a gene. This CDR3 has 13 amino acids. CDR3 nucleotide sequence: TGCAGTGAGCCGGGACAGACGAACACTGAAGCTTTCTTT. Protein product: CSEPGQTNTEAFF.

The chain has TRBV11-2 and TRBJ2-5, with TRBD2 identical over 9 bases. This CDR3 spans 16 amino acids. The V segment lost 3 bases and the J segment 4 bases; nucleotides outside the gene matches: 9. Germline lookup yields CDR1 SGHAT and CDR2 FQNNGV. CDR3 coding DNA: TGTGCCAGCAGCTTCACCCAGGGACTAGCTTTAGAGACCCAGTACTTC. Amino acids: CASSFTQGLALETQYF.

There are a few counts of this clonotype. The chain recombines TRBV2 with TRBJ2-7, with D perhaps assigned TRBD1 or TRBD2 (5 bases each). Germline V gene sequence: CDR1 SNHLY, CDR2 FYNNEI. This CDR3 comprises 14 residues. The V end lost 3 bases, the J end lost 5 bases, and 14 bases lay between the germline ends. CDR3 bases: TGTGCCAGCAGTGAGAAGGCAGGGCGGGACGAGCAGTACTTC. Its protein is CASSEKAGRDEQYF.

This clonotype was found a few times. The chain recombines TRBV5-1 with TRBJ1-2; no clear D. The CDR3 sequence is 13 residues long. The germline CDR1 and CDR2 sequences are SGHRS and YFSETQ. The germline V and J ends were trimmed by 4 bases and 13 bases, with 20 bases remaining between them. The CDR3, as DNA: TGCGCCAGCAGCGAAAGGACCCCTGTAGACGGCACCTTC. This sequence encodes CASSERTPVDGTF.

This clonotype was seen more than once but under ten times. The rearrangement uses TRBV7-9 and TRBJ1-2; 11 bases map to TRBD1. With V trimmed by 7 bases and J by 4 bases, 8 bases remained unmatched. The CDR3 is 15 amino acids. From germline, CDR1 is SEHNR and CDR2 FQNEAQ (reference sequence). The CDR3 region is CASTRLGTGGYGYTF. The CDR3 DNA follows: TGTGCCAGCACTCGACTCGGGACAGGGGGCTATGGCTACACCTTC.

This clonotype has just a few counts. The chain combines TRBV14 with TRBJ2-2; 8 bases are shared with TRBD2. From germline, CDR1 is SGHDN and CDR2 FVKESK. V trimming: 4 bases; J trimming: 0 bases; junction bases outside the gene matches: 4. The CDR3 is 16 amino acids. The DNA for the CDR3 is TGTGCCAGCAGCCCACCAGCGGGAGCGAACACCGGGGAGCTGTTTTTT. The encoded protein is CASSPPAGANTGELFF. Full variable domain (missing parts from reference TRBV14 and TRBJ2-2): EAGVTQFPSHSVIEKGQTVTLRCDPISGHDNLYWYRRVMGKEIKFLLHFVKESKQDESGMPNNRFLAERTGGTYSTLKVQPAELEDSGVYFCASSPPAGANTGELFFGEGSRLTVL.

This sequence joins TRBV5-1 and TRBJ2-1; D gene unclear. The CDR3 has 16 amino acids. Germline values: CDR1 SGHRS, CDR2 YFSETQ. The V gene lost 4 bases and the J gene lost 5 bases, with 19 bases spanning the gap. The CDR3 bases are TGCGCCAGCAGCACCCCGCACCTTGACGGAGACAATGAGCAGTTCTTC. As protein: CASSTPHLDGDNEQFF.

The CDR3 protein is CSVERGNEQFF. In nucleotides, the CDR3 is TGCAGCGTTGAAAGGGGGAATGAGCAGTTCTTC. The rearrangement uses TRBV29-1 and TRBJ2-1, with D maybe TRBD1 (6 bases). Germline CDR1 is SQVTM and CDR2 is ANQGSEA. This CDR3 region has 11 residues. The V gene lost 2 bases and the J gene lost 7 bases, with 6 bases spanning the gap.

The V gene is TRBV20-1, the J gene TRBJ2-1; D gene ambiguous. Trimming left V 1 base short and J 1 base short, with 14 bases between. The CDR3 sequence is 16 residues long. From germline, CDR1 is DFQATT and CDR2 SNEGSKA (reference sequence). CDR3 loop: CSARVRAKRSYNEQFF. CDR3 nucleotide sequence: TGCAGTGCTAGAGTACGCGCAAAGCGTTCCTACAATGAGCAGTTCTTC.

The V call is TRBV29-1, the J call TRBJ1-2; TRBD1 matches at 9 bases. V shed 8 bases, J shed 5 bases, and the junction held 9 bases outside the gene matches. Germline CDR1 reads SQVTM; CDR2 reads ANQGSEA. CDR3 length: 13 amino acids. The chain's CDR3 is CSSSAGQGYGYTF. As DNA, the CDR3 is TGCAGCTCAAGTGCGGGACAGGGATATGGCTACACCTTC. The full variable domain, completed using reference TRBV29-1 and TRBJ1-2, is SAVISQKPSRDICQRGTSLTIQCQVDSQVTMMFWYRQQPGQSLTLIATANQGSEATYESGFVIDKFPISRPNLTFSTLTVSNMSPEDSSIYLCSSSAGQGYGYTFGSGTRLTVV.

V and J are TRBV27 and TRBJ1-6, with D possibly matching TRBD1 (6 bases). From germline, CDR1 is MNHEY and CDR2 SMNVEV (reference sequence). V lost 4 bases and J 5 bases, leaving 9 bases between the germline ends. This CDR3 has 14 amino acids. CDR3 region: CASSYHRDNSPLHF. The CDR3 coding sequence is TGTGCCAGCAGTTACCACAGGGATAATTCACCCCTCCACTTT.

This chain links TRBV11-2 with TRBJ1-1; 11 bases fit TRBD1. V gave up 4 bases and J gave up 3 bases; unmatched junction bases: 10. This CDR3 is built from 17 residues. In germline, CDR1 is SGHAT, CDR2 FQNNGV. The CDR3 region is CASSSGTGGLVDTEAFF. The CDR3 DNA follows: TGTGCCAGCAGCTCGGGGACAGGGGGGTTGGTGGACACTGAAGCTTTCTTT.

At least ten counts were recorded for this clonotype. V usage is TRBV5-5 and J usage is TRBJ1-4, with D tentatively TRBD1 (6 bases). CDR1 and CDR2 from the germline V gene are SGHKS and YYEKEE (reference sequence). V dropped 0 bases and J dropped 8 bases, with 17 bases sitting between them. The CDR3 sequence is 16 residues long. This CDR3 reads CASSLGFGGLQEKLFF. In DNA form, the CDR3 reads TGTGCCAGCAGCTTGGGGTTCGGGGGGCTACAGGAAAAACTGTTTTTT. The full variable domain, in which reference TRBV5-5 and TRBJ1-4 provide the parts outside the CDR3, is DAGVTQSPTHLIKTRGQQVTLRCSPISGHKSVSWYQQVLGQGPQFIFQYYEKEERGRGNFPDRFSARQFPNYSSELNVNALLLGDSALYLCASSLGFGGLQEKLFFGSGTQLSVL.